Listed below are T cell receptor beta chains from one sample, sequenced in a study of shared clonotypes between healthy human individuals. The data were produced by immunoSEQ multiplex PCR, yet TCRdb's version contains in-frame clones alone and is incomplete. The sample has around 1,000,000 clones, about 72% seen once; the top ten hold roughly 0.83%. What was sequenced was memory CD4+ T cells from PBMCs. These receptors were collected from a young man in good health. Some clones in this sample may be carry-over from other donors' samples. CDR3s include the opening cysteine and the closing phenylalanine or tryptophan. D genes are given only for firm matches. Clone sizes are given selectively: once, few, many, or a class where the clone is expanded.

j_gene	abundance	d_gene	v_gene	CDR3aa
TRBJ2-7	.	.	TRBV11-2	CASSSLTGERSYEQYF
TRBJ2-3	few	.	TRBV29-1	CSFPSSRDSQHF
TRBJ1-2	few	.	TRBV4-1	CASSHPDGGRRGYTF
TRBJ2-7	.	TRBD2	TRBV5-4	CASSLGLAGTYEQYF
TRBJ2-1	once	TRBD2	TRBV9	CASSGTSGIWGEQFF
TRBJ2-1	.	TRBD2	TRBV18	CASSPTQLAGGPEQFF
TRBJ2-1	.	TRBD2	TRBV29-1	CSVLPWAGGHNEQFF
TRBJ2-5	.	.	TRBV9	CASSVSTGPQETQYF
TRBJ2-3	few	.	TRBV27	CASSLDDHTDTQYF
TRBJ2-1	.	.	TRBV6-1	CASRAERFLNEQFF
TRBJ2-4	.	.	TRBV28	CASGENIQYF
TRBJ1-1	.	TRBD1	TRBV5-1	CASSLVAGGRNTEAFF
TRBJ2-7	.	.	TRBV27	CASSLRTATSSVEQYF
TRBJ1-1	.	.	TRBV28	CASSFDTRANTEAFF
TRBJ2-4	.	TRBD2	TRBV5-4	CASSYGTSGRVDIQYF
TRBJ1-1	.	.	TRBV6-6	CASSFQGLTNTEAFF
TRBJ1-5	.	.	TRBV28	CASRLGGSGQPQHF
TRBJ2-7	.	TRBD2	TRBV9	CASSVAGSGRAGYEQYF
TRBJ2-5	.	.	TRBV30	CAWGLGVGKMMAQYF
TRBJ1-6	.	TRBD1	TRBV4-1	CASSPGTGENSPLHF
TRBJ1-1	.	.	TRBV25-1	CASTEGQFTEAFF
TRBJ2-3	.	.	TRBV4-3	CASSQVGTDTQYF
TRBJ1-2	.	.	TRBV5-1	CASSPGQGSYGYTF
TRBJ1-1	.	.	TRBV15	CATSRDRGQTLGSNTEAFF
TRBJ2-7	.	TRBD2	TRBV7-8	CASRIAGAYEQYF
TRBJ1-4	.	.	TRBV9	CASSVGTQANEKLFF
TRBJ2-7	.	TRBD1	TRBV30	CAWTQDRAGFEQYF
TRBJ2-7	.	.	TRBV2	CASSETGLRGEQYF
TRBJ2-3	few	TRBD1	TRBV6-1	CASTDRYHTDTQYF
TRBJ1-1	few	.	TRBV27	CASSLSAGLGNTEAFF
TRBJ2-1	few	TRBD2	TRBV27	CASSLSGTSGSWHNEQFF
TRBJ2-1	.	.	TRBV5-1	CASTPPGPRGSEQFF
TRBJ1-1	many	.	TRBV7-3	CASSPGANTEAFF
TRBJ2-7	many	.	TRBV28	CATRVPGGSGGPYF
TRBJ2-7	.	TRBD2	TRBV7-9	CASSVTSGSYEQYF
TRBJ1-2	.	TRBD1	TRBV28	CASTAGGTGGRYGYTF
TRBJ1-2	.	.	TRBV9	CASSATMGSNYGYTF
TRBJ1-4	few	TRBD1	TRBV6-1	CASSEEYLTGGNEKLFF
TRBJ1-1	.	.	TRBV5-1	CASSFLGERTEAFF
TRBJ2-2	.	TRBD1	TRBV5-4	CASSQDRGRTGELFF
TRBJ2-7	.	.	TRBV6-1	CASSPQSYEQYF
TRBJ2-3	few	TRBD2	TRBV5-1	CASSLMAGGVTDTQYF
TRBJ2-1	.	.	TRBV6-5	CASATGYNEQFF
TRBJ2-3	many	.	TRBV20-1	CSATEGDTQYF
TRBJ2-2	.	TRBD2	TRBV7-2	CASSLRLAGVAGELFF
TRBJ1-3	.	.	TRBV18	CASSPGTESSGNTIYF
TRBJ1-1	.	TRBD1	TRBV27	CASSVYTGGATEAFF
TRBJ2-3	.	.	TRBV28	CASTLGAPDTQYF
TRBJ2-7	.	TRBD2	TRBV5-4	CASSLVGGHHEQYF
TRBJ2-7	few	TRBD2	TRBV2	CASSVLATYEQYF